This T cell receptor (beta chain) was sequenced during a study of T cell changes during pregnancy in multiple sclerosis. The CDR3 spans 16 residues. The germline CDR1 and CDR2 sequences are LNHNV and YYDKDF (reference sequence). J lost 2 bases, V lost 0 bases, and 7 bases had no gene match. Some clones are missing from TCRdb's copy, which holds only in-frame ones; the method was immunoSEQ multiplex PCR. The repertoire includes about 74,000 clones, about 88% of them detected once, and roughly 3.3% sits in the top ten. Material: peripheral blood, obtained before pregnancy. This sequence was found in a female donor with multiple sclerosis, enrolled in a pregnancy study. V and J are TRBV15 and TRBJ2-7; 7 bases line up with TRBD2. The CDR3 DNA reads TGTGCCACCAGCAGAGAGGCGGGGGATCATGCCTACGAGCAGTACTTC. It codes for CATSREAGDHAYEQYF.